This entry lists 7 T cell receptor beta chains sequenced from one sample in a study of T cells after somatic rescue of genetic block. This table comes from immunoSEQ multiplex PCR, and its TCRdb copy is limited to in-frame clones, with some not included. The table lists thousands of clones, 65% to 90% of them singletons, with approximately 24% in the top ten. Sequenced material: peripheral blood mononuclear cells (PBMCs). These receptors were collected from a boy aged 5-17 years.

V usage is TRBV4-3 and J usage is TRBJ1-2; D gene unclear. Germline V lookup: CDR1 LGHNA, CDR2 YSLEER. The CDR3 extends over 14 amino acids. Trimming stripped 2 bases from V and 8 bases from J, with 15 bases between. CDR3 nucleotide sequence: TGCGCCAGCAGCCAAAACCCCAATTTGGGGGGCTACACCTTC. Translating it yields CASSQNPNLGGYTF.

The rearrangement uses TRBV5-4 and TRBJ2-4, with 10 bases fitting TRBD2. V lost 10 bases, J lost 8 bases, and 15 bases stayed unmatched. The CDR3 contains 15 residues. Germline V gene data show CDR1 as SGHNT and CDR2 as YYREEE (reference sequence). CDR3 region: CAGLASGSILHIQYF. For the CDR3, the DNA is TGTGCCGGGTTGGCTAGCGGGAGCATTCTGCACATTCAGTACTTC.

The chain has TRBV14 and TRBJ2-3; D is unresolved. CDR3 length equals 11 residues. The germline V gene encodes CDR1 SGHDN and CDR2 FVKESK. The V end was cut by 1 base, the J end by 7 bases, with 3 bases between. The CDR3 is CASSQVNTQYF. Written as DNA, the CDR3 is TGTGCCAGCAGCCAAGTGAATACGCAGTATTTT.

V gene TRBV6-6 combines with J gene TRBJ1-1; a possible D gene is TRBD1 (5 bases). CDR3 length equals 13 residues. Trimming left V 0 bases short and J 6 bases short, with 8 bases between. Looked up from germline, CDR1 is MNHNY and CDR2 is SVGAGI (reference sequence). CDR3 amino acids: CASSYSQGAEAFF. The CDR3 DNA reads as TGTGCCAGCAGTTACTCCCAGGGAGCTGAAGCTTTCTTT.

A few counts support this clone. The chain joins TRBV5-4 to TRBJ2-1; D may be TRBD2 (7 bases). Trimming removed 7 bases from V and 8 bases from J, with 25 bases in between. Germline lookup yields CDR1 SGHNT and CDR2 YYREEE (reference sequence). CDR3 length: 16 residues. The CDR3: CASWGGPGQGLHEQFF. The CDR3 DNA follows: TGTGCCAGCTGGGGGGGTCCCGGGCAGGGGCTCCATGAGCAGTTCTTC.

The chain joins TRBV6-1 to TRBJ2-7; TRBD2 is a possible D gene (5 bases). The length of the CDR3 is 15 residues. Trimming took 3 bases from V and 3 from J, leaving 15 bases between them. Germline V gives CDR1 MNHNS, CDR2 SASEGT. The CDR3, as DNA: TGTGCCAGCAGTGAGGAACCGGGATCTCGCTACGAGCAGTACTTC. It translates to CASSEEPGSRYEQYF.

V gene TRBV7-9 combines with J gene TRBJ1-1, with D unclear. The germline CDR1 and CDR2 sequences are SEHNR and FQNEAQ (reference sequence). Trimming left V 0 bases short and J 3 bases short, with 8 bases between. CDR3 size: 14 residues. The CDR3 is CASSLASTDTEAFF. DNA of the CDR3: TGTGCCAGCAGCTTAGCCTCAACGGACACTGAAGCTTTCTTT.